The 8 T cell receptor beta chains below were found in one sample sequenced in a study of blood T cell repertoires in COVID-19. Repertoires were generated with immunoSEQ multiplex PCR, while TCRdb's copy carries only in-frame clones and drops some. The sample lists around 300,000 clones; 80% to 95% were seen once. The sample was PBMCs or T cells enriched from blood (not recorded which). The receptors were gathered from a woman in her thirties who had recovered from COVID-19.

This clone was observed a handful of times. The chain couples TRBV27 to TRBJ1-5, with 7 bases matching TRBD1. The CDR3 covers 17 residues. J lost 0 bases, V lost 6 bases, and 11 bases had no gene match. Germline V gives CDR1 MNHEY, CDR2 SMNVEV (reference sequence). CDR3 protein: CASSPTGTGYSNQPQHF. CDR3 sequence (DNA): TGTGCCAGCAGCCCGACAGGGACGGGCTATAGCAATCAGCCCCAGCATTTT.

This chain joins TRBV18 and TRBJ2-7; 15 bases agree with TRBD2. V lost 3 bases to trimming and J lost 4 bases; unmatched junction nucleotides: 13. Germline V gene data show CDR1 as KGHSH and CDR2 as LQKENI. The length of the CDR3 is 19 residues. CDR3 sequence: CASSPGLAGGPRVGYEQYF. DNA of the CDR3: TGTGCCAGCTCACCGGGACTAGCGGGAGGCCCTCGAGTGGGTTACGAGCAGTACTTC.

The chain combines TRBV18 with TRBJ1-5, with D unresolved. The V gene lost 1 base and the J gene lost 2 bases, with 6 bases spanning the gap. Germline assignment: CDR1 KGHSH and CDR2 LQKENI. The CDR3 loop spans 14 amino acids. The CDR3 loop reads CASSPLGGNQPQHF. The DNA of the CDR3 is TGTGCCAGCTCACCACTCGGGGGCAATCAGCCCCAGCATTTT.

The chain has TRBV6-2 or TRBV6-3 and TRBJ2-1; the match to TRBD1 covers 7 bases. Germline assignment: CDR1 MNHEY and CDR2 SVGEGT. Trimming removed 6 bases from V and 7 bases from J; junction bases left unmatched: 6. CDR3 size: 13 residues. This chain's CDR3 is CASSYSQGNEQFF. The DNA of the CDR3 is TGTGCCAGCAGCTATTCACAGGGGAATGAGCAGTTCTTC.

The rearrangement uses TRBV10-3 and TRBJ1-4; TRBD1 aligns across 8 bases. Germline V lookup: CDR1 ENHRY, CDR2 SYGVKD. CDR3 length equals 15 residues. J gave up 3 bases and V 3 bases, and 3 bases lay outside the gene matches. The chain's CDR3 is CAISEQGDPNEKLFF. For the CDR3, the DNA is TGTGCCATCAGTGAACAGGGGGATCCTAATGAAAAACTGTTTTTT.

The rearrangement links TRBV12-3 or TRBV12-4 to TRBJ2-5, with 9 bases lining up with TRBD1. This CDR3 has 13 amino acids. After removal of 6 bases from V and 4 bases from J, the junction contained 3 bases not matched to a gene. The CDR3 spells CASRTGGIETQYF. CDR3 nucleotides: TGTGCCAGCAGGACAGGGGGGATAGAGACCCAGTACTTC.

This clone was recorded once. The genes are TRBV6-2 or TRBV6-3 and TRBJ2-1; TRBD2 matches at 9 bases. This CDR3 comprises 16 residues. Germline V lookup: CDR1 MNHEY, CDR2 SVGEGT. With V trimmed by 5 bases and J by 1 base, 6 bases remained unmatched. The CDR3 loop is CASSDMSGRSYNEQFF. The CDR3, as DNA: TGTGCCAGCAGTGATATGAGCGGGAGGTCCTACAATGAGCAGTTCTTC.

The V call is TRBV19, the J call TRBJ1-4; TRBD1 matches 7 bases. With 6 bases clipped from V and 4 bases from J, the junction kept 5 bases outside the gene matches. This CDR3 comprises 14 residues. Germline CDR1 LNHDA, CDR2 SQIVND (reference sequence). CDR3 nucleotides: TGTGCCAGTAGGCCGGGACAGCATAATGAAAAACTGTTTTTT. This encodes CASRPGQHNEKLFF. Drawing the rest from reference TRBV19 and TRBJ1-4, the complete variable domain is DGGITQSPKYLFRKEGQNVTLSCEQNLNHDAMYWYRQDPGQGLRLIYYSQIVNDFQKGDIAEGYSVSREKKESFPLTVTSAQKNPTAFYLCASRPGQHNEKLFFGSGTQLSVL.